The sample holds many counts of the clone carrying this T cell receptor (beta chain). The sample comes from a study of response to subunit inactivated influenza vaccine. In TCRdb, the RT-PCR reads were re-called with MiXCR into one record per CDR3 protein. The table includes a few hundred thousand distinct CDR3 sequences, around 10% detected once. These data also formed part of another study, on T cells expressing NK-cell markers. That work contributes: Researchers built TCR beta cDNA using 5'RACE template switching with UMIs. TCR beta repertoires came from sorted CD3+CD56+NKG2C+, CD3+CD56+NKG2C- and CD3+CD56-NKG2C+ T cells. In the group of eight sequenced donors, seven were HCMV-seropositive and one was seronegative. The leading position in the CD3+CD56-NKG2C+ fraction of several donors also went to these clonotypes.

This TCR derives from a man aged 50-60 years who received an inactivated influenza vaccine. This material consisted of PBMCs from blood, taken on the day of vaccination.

The CDR3: CASSVTQNTEAFF. The CDR3 DNA reads as TGCGCCAGCAGCGTCACTCAGAACACTGAAGCTTTCTTT. The chain joins TRBV5-1 to TRBJ1-1; D uncertain. Germline assignment: CDR1 SGHRS and CDR2 YFSETQ. The CDR3 loop spans 13 amino acids. V lost 4 bases and J lost 1, with 8 bases in between.